This paragraph covers one T cell receptor beta chain sequence. These data belong to a study of T cell changes during pregnancy in multiple sclerosis. The ends were cut back, 1 base at V and 1 base at J, with 11 bases in the middle. Germline V lookup: CDR1 SGHTA, CDR2 FQGNSA. The CDR3 runs 16 residues. Measured with immunoSEQ multiplex PCR; TCRdb has only the in-frame clones, and not every one. The table includes 25,000 to 35,000 clones, roughly 89% detected once. This material consisted of CD4+ T cells from peripheral blood mononuclear cells, taken in the third trimester of pregnancy. This receptor was identified in a female donor in good health, enrolled as a control in a pregnancy study. J is TRBJ1-3 and V is TRBV7-2, with D maybe TRBD1 (5 bases). The CDR3 DNA reads as TGTGCCAGCAGCTTAGGGCAGGGAAGATCTGGAAACACCATATATTTT. Translated, it gives CASSLGQGRSGNTIYF.